The clone carrying this T cell receptor beta chain was counted a few times. The antigen remains undetermined. Library preparation (for TCRbeta) was performed with unique molecular identifiers. TCRdb called the PCR reads again in MiXCR, with one record for every CDR3 protein. The sample lists about 78,000 distinct CDR3 sequences; 13% to 15% were seen once. The sample originates from a study of T-cell reconstitution after alpha-beta-depleted transplantation in children. The germline gives CDR1 SGHDT, CDR2 YYEEEE. CDR3 size: 14 residues. With 6 bases removed from V and 0 bases from J, the gap between germline ends came to 12 bases. Study-wide findings and caveats: Some patients' high day-60 TCRbeta diversity was attributed to recipient cells surviving conditioning.

The origin of this receptor is a male patient aged 2 to 9 who had a stem cell transplant for acute lymphoblastic leukemia, so the T cells may come from the graft donor. The V and J genes are TRBV5-6 and TRBJ2-5; D is possibly TRBD2 (5 bases). The sample here was PBMCs, mostly from graft donor cells, taken 180 days after TCRalphabeta/CD19-depleted stem cell transplant. CDR3: CASNLGVYQETQYF. The CDR3 DNA sequence: TGTGCCAGCAACCTCGGGGTGTACCAAGAGACCCAGTACTTC.